Below are 29 T cell receptor beta chains sequenced from a single sample in a study of blood T cell repertoires in COVID-19. The protocol was immunoSEQ multiplex PCR, while the TCRdb copy is restricted to in-frame clones and leaves out a portion. Among approximately 150,000 clones listed, 80% were seen once. The specimen sequenced was PBMCs or T cells enriched from blood (not recorded which). These receptors were taken from a man aged 35-49 years who had recovered from COVID-19.

The J gene is TRBJ1-2, the V gene TRBV6-5; D is undetermined. CDR3 length: 11 residues. Germline V gene lookup returns CDR1 MNHEY and CDR2 SVGAGI. Trimming pared 6 bases from V and 7 bases from J, leaving 9 bases between. The CDR3 spells CASSPDFGYTF. CDR3 nucleotide sequence: TGTGCCAGCAGCCCCGACTTTGGCTACACCTTC.

The chain has TRBV30 and TRBJ2-2; D not resolved. There are 14 residues in the CDR3. Trimming removed 2 bases at V and 1 base at J, with 8 bases between. CDR1 is GTSNPN and CDR2 is SVGIG in the germline V gene (reference sequence). The CDR3 coding sequence is TGTGCCTGGAGTCACCTAGGGAACACCGGGGAGCTGTTTTTT. It translates to CAWSHLGNTGELFF.

The chain joins TRBV5-6 to TRBJ1-2; D is possibly TRBD1 (6 bases). Germline V gene sequence: CDR1 SGHDT, CDR2 YYEEEE. Trimming left V 0 bases short and J 5 bases short, with 11 bases between. The CDR3 is 14 residues long. The CDR3 loop is CASSLVGQGYGYTF. The DNA of the CDR3 is TGTGCCAGCAGCTTGGTGGGGCAGGGGTATGGCTACACCTTC.

This chain joins TRBV7-9 and TRBJ2-3; perhaps TRBD1 as D (5 bases). Germline CDR1 is SEHNR and CDR2 is FQNEAQ (reference sequence). V dropped 2 bases and J dropped 1 base, with 10 bases sitting between them. The CDR3 is 15 residues long. CDR3 region: CASSLSQGRTDTQYF. DNA for the CDR3: TGTGCCAGCAGCTTAAGCCAGGGCCGCACAGATACGCAGTATTTT.

The J gene is TRBJ1-1, the V gene TRBV7-8; D is possibly TRBD1 (5 bases). This CDR3 comprises 15 residues. V was cut by 11 bases and J by 2 bases, with 21 bases left in between. Germline V gene lookup returns CDR1 SGHVS and CDR2 FQNEAQ. The DNA of the CDR3 is TGTGCCGGGGCGAGGCCGGGTGGCAGCAACACTGAAGCTTTCTTT. The encoded protein is CAGARPGGSNTEAFF.

The J gene is TRBJ2-4, the V gene TRBV19, with 7 bases that match TRBD1. Germline V CDR1 and CDR2: LNHDA, SQIVND (reference sequence). The CDR3 length is 19 residues. The V and J ends lost 6 bases and 0 bases, in that order; junction bases with no gene match: 17. The CDR3 DNA follows: TGTGCCAGTAGCCCGACAGGGAAAGGAGGCCTAATAGCCAAAAACATTCAGTACTTC. Translated: CASSPTGKGGLIAKNIQYF.

The chain employs TRBV7-3 and TRBJ1-2; 7 positions match TRBD1. Losses at the gene ends were 4 bases for V and 7 bases for J; bases not matched to a gene: 3. Germline loops: CDR1 SGHTA, CDR2 FQGTGA. This CDR3 spans 12 amino acids. The CDR3 region is CASSSDRVGYTF. The CDR3 DNA reads TGTGCCAGCAGCTCCGACAGGGTTGGCTACACCTTC.

The CDR3 DNA sequence: TGTGCCAGCAGCTCCCCCGGGGGAGAGGGGGAAAAACTGTTTTTT. Protein sequence: CASSSPGGEGEKLFF. The chain links TRBV7-8 to TRBJ1-4; possibly TRBD1 for D (5 bases). This CDR3 has 15 residues. CDR1 and CDR2 (germline): SGHVS, FQNEAQ. V was pared by 4 bases and J by 8 bases, with 17 bases between.

V gene TRBV7-2 combines with J gene TRBJ1-2; D is perhaps TRBD1 (6 bases). The V end lost 0 bases, the J end lost 2 bases, and 10 bases lay between the germline ends. The CDR3 length is 15 residues. The V gene's germline CDR1 is SGHTA and CDR2 FQGNSA. For the CDR3, the DNA is TGTGCCAGCAGCTTAGCCCCACAGGGCAACTATGGCTACACCTTC. The encoded protein is CASSLAPQGNYGYTF.

The rearrangement links TRBV19 to TRBJ2-5; 9 nucleotides match TRBD1. From germline, CDR1 is LNHDA and CDR2 SQIVND (reference sequence). The junction had 6 bases not matched to a gene; V was cut back by 5 bases and J by 2 bases. The CDR3 totals 15 residues. This chain's CDR3 is CASSGTDRGQETQYF. The CDR3 bases are TGTGCCAGTAGTGGAACTGACAGGGGGCAAGAGACCCAGTACTTC.

This sequence joins TRBV7-8 and TRBJ2-5; 7 bases agree with TRBD1. CDR1 and CDR2 from the germline V gene are SGHVS and FQNEAQ. The CDR3 covers 15 residues. The trim removed 5 bases at V and 5 bases at J, leaving 11 bases unmatched. CDR3 region: CASSENTGQRETQYF. Here the CDR3 DNA reads TGTGCCAGCAGCGAAAATACGGGACAGAGGGAGACCCAGTACTTC.

The chain carries TRBV29-1 and TRBJ1-4; possibly TRBD1 for D (5 bases). The V end lost 6 bases, the J end lost 4 bases, and 12 bases lay between the germline ends. CDR3 size: 13 residues. CDR1 and CDR2 from the germline V gene are SQVTM and ANQGSEA. DNA of the CDR3: TGCAGCGTCCGGGGGGTCCTTAATGAAAAACTGTTTTTT. As protein: CSVRGVLNEKLFF.

This sequence joins TRBV2 and TRBJ1-4; 10 bases are shared with TRBD1. Germline V gene data show CDR1 as SNHLY and CDR2 as FYNNEI. The ends lost 3 bases at V and 6 bases at J; junction bases unmatched: 1. The CDR3 is 14 amino acids. CDR3 region: CASSEDRGYEKLFF. In nucleotides, the CDR3 is TGTGCCAGCAGTGAGGACAGGGGGTATGAAAAACTGTTTTTT.

The chain links TRBV18 to TRBJ1-5, with 12 positions matching TRBD1. J lost 5 bases, V lost 3 bases, and 14 bases had no gene match. Germline values: CDR1 KGHSH, CDR2 LQKENI. This CDR3 has 19 amino acids. Written as DNA, the CDR3 is TGTGCCAGCTCACCCACCGGGACAGGGGGCGTGAGTCATCATCAGCCCCAGCATTTT. Its protein is CASSPTGTGGVSHHQPQHF. The full variable domain, its missing parts supplied by reference TRBV18 and TRBJ1-5, is NAGVMQNPRHLVRRRGQEARLRCSPMKGHSHVYWYRQLPEEGLKFMVYLQKENIIDESGMPKERFSAEFPKEGPSILRIQQVVRGDSAAYFCASSPTGTGGVSHHQPQHFGDGTRLSIL.

The CDR3 DNA reads as TGTGCCAGCACCCCTAGCGACAGGGTTTGGGGGCCCATACGTACAAGCACAGATACGCAGTATTTT. As protein: CASTPSDRVWGPIRTSTDTQYF. The V and J genes are TRBV7-9 and TRBJ2-3; the D gene is possibly TRBD1 (7 bases). The germline V and J ends were trimmed by 7 bases and 0 bases, with 35 bases remaining between them. This CDR3 region has 22 residues. Germline V gives CDR1 SEHNR, CDR2 FQNEAQ (reference sequence).

The chain links TRBV19 to TRBJ1-6, with TRBD1 identical over 8 bases. From germline, CDR1 is LNHDA and CDR2 SQIVND (reference sequence). The CDR3 is made up of 14 amino acids. The V gene end was trimmed by 6 bases and the J gene end by 7 bases; junction bases not matched to a gene: 5. CDR3 sequence (DNA): TGTGCCAGTAGGACACAGGGGGTAAATTCACCCCTCCACTTT. It codes for CASRTQGVNSPLHF. The full variable domain, its missing parts supplied by reference TRBV19 and TRBJ1-6, is DGGITQSPKYLFRKEGQNVTLSCEQNLNHDAMYWYRQDPGQGLRLIYYSQIVNDFQKGDIAEGYSVSREKKESFPLTVTSAQKNPTAFYLCASRTQGVNSPLHFGNGTRLTVT.

This chain uses TRBV7-9 with TRBJ1-6; 7 nucleotides line up with TRBD1. With V trimmed by 0 bases and J by 5 bases, 7 bases remained unmatched. CDR1 is SEHNR and CDR2 is FQNEAQ in the germline V gene (reference sequence). This CDR3 has 17 residues. The CDR3: CASSLAVGGADNSPLHF. The CDR3, as DNA: TGTGCCAGCAGCTTAGCGGTAGGGGGCGCCGATAATTCACCCCTCCACTTT.

The rearrangement uses TRBV9 and TRBJ2-1; TRBD1 aligns across 7 bases. The V gene's germline CDR1 is SGDLS and CDR2 YYNGEE. The CDR3 is 15 amino acids. Trimming took 3 bases from V and 5 from J; bases not matched to a gene: 8. CDR3 sequence reads: CASSAQGQAHNEQFF. The CDR3 DNA reads as TGTGCCAGCAGCGCACAGGGGCAGGCCCACAATGAGCAGTTCTTC.

The chain links TRBV6-6 to TRBJ2-2; 8 nucleotides align to TRBD1. CDR3 length equals 16 residues. The J segment lost 6 bases and the V segment lost 0 bases, leaving 6 bases of the junction unmatched. CDR1 and CDR2 (germline): MNHNY, SVGAGI (reference sequence). CDR3 DNA sequence: TGTGCCAGCAGTTACTCGACCCCGGGACAGGCCGGGGAGCTGTTTTTT. Amino acids: CASSYSTPGQAGELFF.

The genes are TRBV19 and TRBJ1-5; TRBD1 might be the D (5 bases). This CDR3 comprises 15 residues. The germline V gene has CDR1 LNHDA and CDR2 SQIVND (reference sequence). V lost 0 bases to trimming and J lost 6 bases, with 12 bases between them. The CDR3 reads CASSIDGGKGQPQHF. As DNA, the CDR3 is TGTGCCAGTAGTATAGATGGGGGGAAGGGTCAGCCCCAGCATTTT.

This clone is a singleton in its sample. The V gene is TRBV30, the J gene TRBJ2-7; tentatively, D is TRBD1 (6 bases). Germline V gives CDR1 GTSNPN, CDR2 SVGIG (reference sequence). The CDR3 has 12 residues. V dropped 1 base and J dropped 5 bases, with 9 bases sitting between them. CDR3 coding DNA: TGTGCCTGGAGTGCCGGGACAAACGAGCAGTACTTC. Translation gives CAWSAGTNEQYF.

V gene TRBV10-2 combines with J gene TRBJ2-7, with 9 bases fitting TRBD1. In germline, CDR1 is WSHSY, CDR2 SAAADI. CDR3 length: 13 residues. The ends lost 5 bases at V and 5 bases at J; junction bases unmatched: 4. CDR3: CASSSTGGDEQYF. The DNA for the CDR3 is TGCGCCAGCAGTTCCACAGGGGGCGACGAGCAGTACTTC.

V usage is TRBV9 and J usage is TRBJ2-3; 9 bases map to TRBD2. The germline gives CDR1 SGDLS, CDR2 YYNGEE. This CDR3 spans 19 amino acids. V lost 3 bases to trimming and J lost 0 bases; unmatched junction nucleotides: 14. The CDR3 sequence: CASSALPAGGPSSTDTQYF. In DNA, the CDR3 is TGTGCCAGCAGCGCCCTCCCAGCGGGGGGACCTTCTAGCACAGATACGCAGTATTTT.

This clone turned up a few times. The V gene is TRBV10-3, the J gene TRBJ1-1; no clear D. Germline values: CDR1 ENHRY, CDR2 SYGVKD. The CDR3 loop spans 11 amino acids. Deletions cut 7 bases from V and 4 bases from J, with 7 bases between. The CDR3 DNA follows: TGTGCCATCATGGCTGGCACTGAAGCTTTCTTT. Its protein product is CAIMAGTEAFF.

This clone has more than one count but fewer than ten. The chain couples TRBV18 to TRBJ1-5, with unresolved D. Germline CDR1 reads KGHSH; CDR2 reads LQKENI. Trimming left V 8 bases short and J 4 bases short, with 9 bases between. The CDR3 is 12 residues long. The CDR3 DNA sequence: TGTGCCAGCGCGATCGAGAATCAGCCCCAGCATTTT. Amino acid sequence: CASAIENQPQHF. Variable domain in full (rest from reference TRBV18 and TRBJ1-5): NAGVMQNPRHLVRRRGQEARLRCSPMKGHSHVYWYRQLPEEGLKFMVYLQKENIIDESGMPKERFSAEFPKEGPSILRIQQVVRGDSAAYFCASAIENQPQHFGDGTRLSIL.

The chain couples TRBV7-3 to TRBJ2-5, with D possibly TRBD2 on 5 matching bases. CDR3 length: 15 residues. Deletions cut 5 bases from V and 5 bases from J, with 18 bases between. The V gene's germline CDR1 is SGHTA and CDR2 FQGTGA. The CDR3 DNA reads as TGTGCCAGCAGCCCGACCGAGGGTCCTTGGGAGACCCAGTACTTC. Its protein product is CASSPTEGPWETQYF.

V and J are TRBV7-8 and TRBJ1-1, with D tentatively TRBD1 (6 bases). This CDR3 is built from 13 residues. The germline V gene encodes CDR1 SGHVS and CDR2 FQNEAQ. Trimming removed 3 bases from V and 7 bases from J, with 12 bases in between. CDR3 sequence reads: CASSFGQILEAFF. CDR3 in DNA: TGTGCCAGCAGCTTCGGACAGATACTTGAAGCTTTCTTT.

V gene TRBV5-1 combines with J gene TRBJ2-3; 8 nucleotides agree with TRBD2. The junction had 10 bases not matched to a gene; V was cut back by 3 bases and J by 4 bases. The CDR3 is 16 residues long. In germline, CDR1 is SGHRS, CDR2 YFSETQ. In DNA form, the CDR3 reads TGCGCCAGCAGCTGGGGGAGCGGGGGTCCATCAGATACGCAGTATTTT. Residues: CASSWGSGGPSDTQYF.

The chain links TRBV5-8 to TRBJ1-5; TRBD1 agrees at 11 bases. This CDR3 is built from 14 residues. V lost 5 bases to trimming and J lost 7 bases; unmatched junction nucleotides: 5. Germline V gene data show CDR1 as SGHTS and CDR2 as YDEGEE. In nucleotides, the CDR3 is TGTGCCAGCAGAGGGACAGGGGGAGACCAGCCCCAGCATTTT. Protein product: CASRGTGGDQPQHF. The entire variable domain, with the rest obtained from reference TRBV5-8 and TRBJ1-5, is as follows: EAGVTQSPTHLIKTRGQQATLRCSPISGHTSVYWYQQALGLGLQFLLWYDEGEERNRGNFPPRFSGRQFPNYSSELNVNALELEDSALYLCASRGTGGDQPQHFGDGTRLSIL.